The TCR beta chain described here comes from a study of cytomegalovirus exposure and HLA in healthy donors. Study-wide results and limits: Later analysis found that TCR beta chains associated with HLA were more clonally expanded than other, equally common chains. Later analysis demonstrated an association between a missense DCLRE1C variant and TCR beta V- and J-gene trimming.

Trimming pared 0 bases from V and 5 bases from J, leaving 10 bases between. Germline CDR1 SEHNR, CDR2 FQNEAQ (reference sequence). The CDR3 covers 15 residues. This clone was picked up a small number of times. No antigen is known for it. Primers included in the PCR were 60 Vbeta and 13 Jbeta primers. Sequencing was performed with immunoSEQ multiplex PCR; in TCRdb, only in-frame clones are kept and a portion is missing. The repertoire has 40,000 to 45,000 clones, 40% to 60% of them found once; the top ten carry 9% to 13%. The receptor was isolated from a human donor in good health. Sequenced material: PBMCs. The V call is TRBV7-9, the J call TRBJ2-2, with no clear D. The CDR3 here is CASSLAGDVTGELFF. CDR3 bases: TGTGCCAGCAGCTTAGCAGGAGACGTAACCGGGGAGCTGTTTTTT.